Listed below are T cell receptor beta chains from one sample, sequenced in a study of CD8+CD57+ T cells in acquired aplastic anemia. TCRdb processed the reads anew with MiXCR; each CDR3 protein has one entry. The sample holds 42,000 or so distinct CDR3 sequences, roughly 65% seen once. What was sequenced was sorted CD4+, CD8+, or CD8+CD57+ T cells (not recorded which) from PBMCs. Every receptor here comes from a human donor in good health, serving as a control. The CDR3 runs from the conserved cysteine through the conserved F or W. D genes are given only for firm matches. Clone size is stated in some rows and not others, as once, few, many or a class when expanded.

d_call: .
j_call: TRBJ2-5
clone_size: .
v_call: TRBV20-1
cdr3_aa: CSARGSSSQEETQYF
cdr3_nt: TGCAGTGCTAGAGGATCTTCCTCCCAGGAGGAGACCCAGTACTTC

d_call: .
j_call: TRBJ2-7
clone_size: once
v_call: TRBV29-1
cdr3_aa: CSVEGTEADYEQYF
cdr3_nt: TGCAGCGTGGAGGGGACCGAGGCAGACTACGAGCAGTACTTC

d_call: .
j_call: TRBJ2-7
clone_size: .
v_call: TRBV19
cdr3_aa: CASSQRGSYEQYF
cdr3_nt: TGTGCCAGTAGCCAGCGCGGTTCCTACGAGCAGTACTTC

d_call: .
j_call: TRBJ2-1
clone_size: .
v_call: TRBV9
cdr3_aa: CASSVASRAYNEQSF
cdr3_nt: TGTGCCAGCAGCGTAGCTAGCAGAGCCTACAATGAGCAGTCCTTC

d_call: TRBD1
j_call: TRBJ2-7
clone_size: .
v_call: TRBV4-1
cdr3_aa: CASSQVAETGDEQYF
cdr3_nt: TGCGCCAGCAGCCAAGTCGCCGAGACAGGGGACGAGCAGTACTTC

d_call: .
j_call: TRBJ1-1
clone_size: .
v_call: TRBV13
cdr3_aa: CASSSSGANAEAFF
cdr3_nt: TGTGCCAGCAGCTCCTCGGGGGCCAACGCTGAAGCTTTCTTC

d_call: .
j_call: TRBJ2-3
clone_size: many
v_call: TRBV19
cdr3_aa: CASSIDRGYGLGTDTQYF
cdr3_nt: TGTGCCAGTAGTATAGATAGAGGATACGGTCTCGGGACAGATACGCAGTATTTT

d_call: TRBD1
j_call: TRBJ1-1
clone_size: .
v_call: TRBV7-9
cdr3_aa: CASSSGQGRFQGAFF
cdr3_nt: TGTGCCAGCAGCTCCGGACAGGGCCGGTTTCAGGGAGCTTTCTTT

d_call: TRBD2
j_call: TRBJ2-5
clone_size: medium-sized
v_call: TRBV7-2
cdr3_aa: CASSVAGGGETQYF
cdr3_nt: TGTGCCAGCAGCGTTGCGGGGGGGGGAGAGACCCAGTACTTC

d_call: TRBD1
j_call: TRBJ1-5
clone_size: many
v_call: TRBV13
cdr3_aa: CASSLGRTGNQPQHF
cdr3_nt: TGTGCCAGCAGCTTAGGGAGGACAGGTAATCAGCCCCAGCATTTT

d_call: TRBD2
j_call: TRBJ2-5
clone_size: .
v_call: TRBV20-1
cdr3_aa: CSASGLAGVQETQYF
cdr3_nt: TGCAGTGCTAGCGGACTAGCGGGGGTCCAAGAGACCCAGTACTTC

d_call: .
j_call: TRBJ1-1
clone_size: once
v_call: TRBV19
cdr3_aa: CASSNSGGVNTEAFF
cdr3_nt: TGTGCCAGTAGTAACTCCGGGGGAGTGAACACTGAAGCTTTCTTT

d_call: .
j_call: TRBJ1-1
clone_size: .
v_call: TRBV10-3
cdr3_aa: CAISESSGTSGTEAFF
cdr3_nt: TGTGCCATCAGTGAGTCTTCCGGGACATCTGGCACTGAGGCTTTCTTT

d_call: .
j_call: TRBJ2-5
clone_size: .
v_call: TRBV7-6
cdr3_aa: CASSRGLGTQYF
cdr3_nt: TGTGCCAGCAGCAGGGGGTTGGGGACCCAGTACTTC

d_call: .
j_call: TRBJ2-5
clone_size: .
v_call: TRBV29-1
cdr3_aa: CSVEVRGLARETQYF
cdr3_nt: TGCAGCGTTGAGGTTAGGGGTTTAGCCAGAGAGACCCAGTACTTC

d_call: .
j_call: TRBJ1-1
clone_size: .
v_call: TRBV7-2
cdr3_aa: CASSPQGGEAFF
cdr3_nt: TGTGCCAGCAGCCCCCAGGGAGGTGAAGCTTTCTTT

d_call: .
j_call: TRBJ2-5
clone_size: .
v_call: TRBV20-1
cdr3_aa: CSARVAGRETQYF
cdr3_nt: TGCAGTGCTAGAGTAGCAGGGAGAGAGACCCAGTACTTC

d_call: .
j_call: TRBJ1-5
clone_size: .
v_call: TRBV2
cdr3_aa: CAGASDYSNQPQHF
cdr3_nt: TGTGCCGGCGCCTCGGATTACAGCAATCAGCCCCAGCATTTT

d_call: .
j_call: TRBJ2-3
clone_size: .
v_call: TRBV2
cdr3_aa: CASPGTSTDTQYF
cdr3_nt: TGTGCCAGCCCCGGGACTTCCACAGATACGCAGTATTTT

d_call: TRBD1
j_call: TRBJ1-6
clone_size: .
v_call: TRBV7-9
cdr3_aa: CASSARDREAPLHF
cdr3_nt: TGTGCCAGCAGCGCACGGGACAGGGAGGCACCCCTCCACTTT

d_call: .
j_call: TRBJ1-5
clone_size: few
v_call: TRBV19
cdr3_aa: CASSNLGQPQHF
cdr3_nt: TGTGCCAGTAGTAACCTGGGTCAGCCCCAGCATTTT

d_call: .
j_call: TRBJ1-5
clone_size: many
v_call: TRBV20-1
cdr3_aa: CSATLSEPKQPQHF
cdr3_nt: TGCAGTGCTACGCTTTCCGAACCGAAGCAGCCCCAGCATTTT

d_call: .
j_call: TRBJ1-2
clone_size: .
v_call: TRBV10-3
cdr3_aa: CAISGTGTNGYTF
cdr3_nt: TGTGCCATCAGTGGGACCGGGACAAATGGCTACACCTTC

d_call: .
j_call: TRBJ2-7
clone_size: .
v_call: TRBV12-3/TRBV12-4
cdr3_aa: CVSSLGVKPHEQCF
cdr3_nt: TGTGTCAGCAGTTTAGGAGTTAAACCGCACGAGCAGTGCTTC

d_call: .
j_call: TRBJ2-3
clone_size: .
v_call: TRBV2
cdr3_aa: CASGTDTQYF
cdr3_nt: TGTGCCAGCGGCACAGATACGCAGTATTTT

d_call: .
j_call: TRBJ1-1
clone_size: .
v_call: TRBV7-2
cdr3_aa: CASSRDWNTEAFF
cdr3_nt: TGTGCCAGCAGCCGGGACTGGAACACTGAAGCTTTCTTT

d_call: .
j_call: TRBJ1-5
clone_size: once
v_call: TRBV19
cdr3_aa: CASSIGGSNQPQHF
cdr3_nt: TGTGCCAGTAGTATTGGCGGGAGCAATCAGCCCCAGCATTTT

d_call: .
j_call: TRBJ1-4
clone_size: many
v_call: TRBV3-1
cdr3_aa: CASSQEGPPFNEKLFF
cdr3_nt: TGTGCCAGCAGCCAAGAAGGGCCACCTTTTAATGAAAAACTGTTTTTT

d_call: .
j_call: TRBJ2-5
clone_size: .
v_call: TRBV7-9
cdr3_aa: CASMDLRETQYF
cdr3_nt: TGTGCCAGCATGGATTTAAGGGAGACCCAGTACTTC

d_call: .
j_call: TRBJ2-5
clone_size: .
v_call: TRBV15
cdr3_aa: CATSRRSGEETQYF
cdr3_nt: TGTGCCACCAGCAGGAGGAGCGGTGAAGAGACCCAGTACTTC

d_call: TRBD2
j_call: TRBJ2-7
clone_size: once
v_call: TRBV25-1
cdr3_aa: CASSPRTSGVEQYF
cdr3_nt: TGTGCCAGCAGTCCCCGGACTAGCGGAGTCGAGCAGTACTTC

d_call: .
j_call: TRBJ1-6
clone_size: .
v_call: TRBV15
cdr3_aa: CATSNGKTYSPLHF
cdr3_nt: TGTGCCACCAGCAACGGGAAGACGTATTCACCCCTCCACTTT

d_call: TRBD1
j_call: TRBJ1-4
clone_size: once
v_call: TRBV25-1
cdr3_aa: CASSDPRGQGTTSATNEKLFF
cdr3_nt: TGTGCCAGCAGTGACCCTAGGGGACAGGGCACCACCTCCGCAACTAATGAAAAACTGTTTTTT

d_call: .
j_call: TRBJ2-7
clone_size: .
v_call: TRBV12-3/TRBV12-4
cdr3_aa: CASSLRGYEQYF
cdr3_nt: TGTGCCAGCAGTTTACGGGGTTACGAGCAGTACTTC

d_call: .
j_call: TRBJ1-2
clone_size: many
v_call: TRBV4-3
cdr3_aa: CASSHRGGYGYTF
cdr3_nt: TGCGCCAGCAGCCACAGGGGCGGCTATGGCTACACCTTC

d_call: .
j_call: TRBJ2-1
clone_size: .
v_call: TRBV25-1
cdr3_aa: CASSAKFSEQFF
cdr3_nt: TGTGCCAGCAGTGCCAAATTTAGTGAGCAGTTCTTC

d_call: .
j_call: TRBJ1-4
clone_size: once
v_call: TRBV29-1
cdr3_aa: CSAGGGAQEGEKLFF
cdr3_nt: TGCAGCGCCGGGGGGGGTGCGCAGGAGGGTGAAAAACTGTTTTTT

d_call: .
j_call: TRBJ1-5
clone_size: .
v_call: TRBV10-3
cdr3_aa: CAISERLGNQPQHF
cdr3_nt: TGTGCCATCAGTGAGCGCCTTGGCAATCAGCCCCAGCATTTT

d_call: .
j_call: TRBJ1-4
clone_size: .
v_call: TRBV25-1
cdr3_aa: CASSEFLFGGTNEKLFF
cdr3_nt: TGTGCCAGCAGTGAATTTCTATTTGGGGGAACTAATGAAAAACTGTTTTTT

d_call: .
j_call: TRBJ1-1
clone_size: few
v_call: TRBV25-1
cdr3_aa: CASPPLNTEAFF
cdr3_nt: TGTGCCAGCCCCCCCCTTAACACTGAAGCTTTCTTT

d_call: .
j_call: TRBJ2-7
clone_size: medium-sized
v_call: TRBV7-9
cdr3_aa: CASSSLTGGRPYEQYF
cdr3_nt: TGTGCCAGCAGCTCCCTCACGGGGGGCCGACCCTACGAGCAGTACTTC

d_call: .
j_call: TRBJ2-2
clone_size: .
v_call: TRBV6-4
cdr3_aa: CASSETNTGELFF
cdr3_nt: TGTGCCAGCAGTGAGACTAACACCGGGGAGCTGTTTTTT

d_call: TRBD1
j_call: TRBJ1-6
clone_size: .
v_call: TRBV19
cdr3_aa: CASNIGTAPANSPLHF
cdr3_nt: TGTGCCAGTAATATCGGGACAGCCCCTGCCAATTCACCCCTCCACTTT

d_call: TRBD1
j_call: TRBJ2-7
clone_size: .
v_call: TRBV4-1
cdr3_aa: CASSQERQGAYERYF
cdr3_nt: TGCGCCAGCAGCCAAGAAAGACAGGGGGCCTACGAGCGGTACTTC

d_call: .
j_call: TRBJ2-1
clone_size: .
v_call: TRBV7-6
cdr3_aa: CASSLQGYNEQFF
cdr3_nt: TGTGCCAGCAGCTTACAGGGATACAATGAGCAGTTCTTC

d_call: TRBD2
j_call: TRBJ2-5
clone_size: .
v_call: TRBV4-3
cdr3_aa: CASSYGLAGEETQYF
cdr3_nt: TGCGCCAGCAGTTATGGACTAGCGGGGGAAGAGACCCAGTACTTC

d_call: TRBD1
j_call: TRBJ2-7
clone_size: few
v_call: TRBV7-9
cdr3_aa: CASSPGTGYEQYF
cdr3_nt: TGTGCCAGCAGCCCAGGGACAGGCTACGAGCAGTACTTC

d_call: TRBD1
j_call: TRBJ1-2
clone_size: .
v_call: TRBV2
cdr3_aa: CASSALGTGTGNYGYTF
cdr3_nt: TGTGCCAGCAGTGCCCTAGGAACCGGGACAGGCAACTATGGCTACACCTTC